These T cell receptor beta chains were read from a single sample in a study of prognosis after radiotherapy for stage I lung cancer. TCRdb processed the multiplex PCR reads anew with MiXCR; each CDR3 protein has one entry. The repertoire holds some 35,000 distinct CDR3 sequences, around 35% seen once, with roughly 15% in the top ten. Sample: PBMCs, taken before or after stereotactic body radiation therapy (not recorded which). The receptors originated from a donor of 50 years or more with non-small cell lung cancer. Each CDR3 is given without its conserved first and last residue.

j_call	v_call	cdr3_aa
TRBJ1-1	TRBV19	ASRLGGNTESF
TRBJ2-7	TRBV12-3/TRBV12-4	ASSLKGYHEQY
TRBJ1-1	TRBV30	AWSVTVNTEAF
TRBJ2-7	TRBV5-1	ASSLAGTSGYEQY
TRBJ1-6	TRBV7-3	ASSLHSSYNSPLH
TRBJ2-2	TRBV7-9	ASILGLSDTGELF
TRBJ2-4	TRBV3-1	ASSQDQSRGYIQY
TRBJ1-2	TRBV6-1	ASSPGQGAGGYT
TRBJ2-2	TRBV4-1	ASSQAGDIGAGELF
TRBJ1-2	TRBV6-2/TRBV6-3	ASSWGRNYGYT
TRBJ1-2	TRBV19	ASSLSFVTVYVGYT
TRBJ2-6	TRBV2	ASRLQGDSGANVLT
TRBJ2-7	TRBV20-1	SALIGVYEQY
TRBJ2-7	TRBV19	ASTPGSGGFGEQY
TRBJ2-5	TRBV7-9	ASSPMGTGLKETQY
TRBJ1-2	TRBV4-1	ASSQDFSSGNYGYT
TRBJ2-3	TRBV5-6	ASSFAGGADTQY
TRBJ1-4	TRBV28	ASTSGAEYEKLF
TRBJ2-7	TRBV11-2	ASSPGGQGPGYEQY
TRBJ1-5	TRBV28	ASSWTGGINQPQH
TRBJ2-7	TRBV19	ASSDQGGAAYEQY
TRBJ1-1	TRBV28	ATTGQGGWAEAF
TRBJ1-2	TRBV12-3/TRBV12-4	ASSLSGEGYGYT
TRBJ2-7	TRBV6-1	ASSLPGTGYEQY
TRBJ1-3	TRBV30	AWKGTDPGNTIY
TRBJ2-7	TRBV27	ASSLANLNEQY
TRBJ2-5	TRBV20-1	SAPLAGFSQETQY
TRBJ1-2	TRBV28	ASSFFGQGKDYGYT